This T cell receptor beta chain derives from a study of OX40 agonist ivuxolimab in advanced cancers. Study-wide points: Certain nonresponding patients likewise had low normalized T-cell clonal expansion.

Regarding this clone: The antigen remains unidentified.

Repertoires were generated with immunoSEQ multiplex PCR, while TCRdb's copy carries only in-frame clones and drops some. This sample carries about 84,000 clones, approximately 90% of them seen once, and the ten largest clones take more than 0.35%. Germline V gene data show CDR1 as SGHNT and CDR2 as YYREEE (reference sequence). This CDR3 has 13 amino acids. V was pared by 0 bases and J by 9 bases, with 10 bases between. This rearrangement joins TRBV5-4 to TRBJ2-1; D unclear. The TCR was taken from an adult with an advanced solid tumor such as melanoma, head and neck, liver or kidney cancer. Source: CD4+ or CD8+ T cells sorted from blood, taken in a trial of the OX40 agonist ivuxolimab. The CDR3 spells CASSLGTVPEQFF. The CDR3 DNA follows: TGTGCCAGCAGCTTGGGCACAGTCCCTGAGCAGTTCTTC.